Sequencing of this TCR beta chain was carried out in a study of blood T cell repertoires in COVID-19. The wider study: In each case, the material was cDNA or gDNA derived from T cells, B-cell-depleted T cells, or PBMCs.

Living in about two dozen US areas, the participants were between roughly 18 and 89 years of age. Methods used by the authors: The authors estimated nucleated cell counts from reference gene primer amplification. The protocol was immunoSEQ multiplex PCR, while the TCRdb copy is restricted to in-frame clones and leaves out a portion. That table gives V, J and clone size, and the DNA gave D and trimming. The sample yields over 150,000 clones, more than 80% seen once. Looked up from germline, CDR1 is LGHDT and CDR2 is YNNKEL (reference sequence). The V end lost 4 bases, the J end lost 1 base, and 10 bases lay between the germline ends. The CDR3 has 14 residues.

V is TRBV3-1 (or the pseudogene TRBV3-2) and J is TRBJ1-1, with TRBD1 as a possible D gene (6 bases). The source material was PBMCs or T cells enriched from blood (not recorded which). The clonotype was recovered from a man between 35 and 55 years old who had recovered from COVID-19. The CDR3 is CASSRMDRNTEAFF. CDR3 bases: TGTGCCAGCAGCCGGATGGACAGGAACACTGAAGCTTTCTTT.